The 32 T cell receptor beta chains given below trace back to one sample, sequenced in a study of shared clonotypes between healthy human individuals. Measured with immunoSEQ multiplex PCR; TCRdb has only the in-frame clones, and not every one. This table holds approximately 2.5 million clones, 80% to 95% found once. Sequencing was performed on naive CD4+ T cells from PBMCs. Subset denoted: CD45RA+ positively selected. The receptors originated from a man aged 18 to 30 in good health. Some clones in this sample may be carry-over from other donors' samples.

The rearrangement uses TRBV9 and TRBJ2-7; TRBD2 matches 7 bases. The CDR3 runs 17 residues. V lost 0 bases and J lost 5; bases outside the gene matches: 14. Germline assignment: CDR1 SGDLS and CDR2 YYNGEE. This chain's CDR3 is CASSVGFLGGPSDEQYF. The CDR3 nucleotides are TGTGCCAGCAGCGTAGGATTCTTGGGAGGGCCGAGCGACGAGCAGTACTTC. Full variable domain (rest looked up from reference TRBV9 and TRBJ2-7): DSGVTQTPKHLITATGQRVTLRCSPRSGDLSVYWYQQSLDQGLQFLIQYYNGEERAKGNILERFSAQQFPDLHSELNLSSLELGDSALYFCASSVGFLGGPSDEQYFGPGTRLTVT.

This rearrangement joins TRBV6-5 to TRBJ2-1; 9 bases line up with TRBD2. CDR1 is MNHEY and CDR2 is SVGAGI in the germline V gene. The CDR3 length is 15 residues. The trim removed 7 bases at V and 4 bases at J, leaving 8 bases unmatched. The CDR3 DNA reads as TGTGCCAGCAAACCCGATAGCGGGAGATACAATGAGCAGTTCTTC. This gives the protein CASKPDSGRYNEQFF.

In regard to this clone: This sample also contains other DNA sequences that code for the same CDR3. The chain recombines TRBV18 with TRBJ1-5; D might be TRBD1 (5 bases). This CDR3 contains 14 residues. Germline V gene data show CDR1 as KGHSH and CDR2 as LQKENI. V lost 3 bases, J lost 5 bases, and 11 bases lay in between. Here the CDR3 DNA reads TGTGCCAGCTCACCCAGCGGGACGGATCAGCCCCAGCATTTT. Its protein product is CASSPSGTDQPQHF.

This chain joins TRBV5-1 and TRBJ2-5, with 7 bases matching TRBD2. This CDR3 has 14 amino acids. Germline CDR1 and CDR2: SGHRS and YFSETQ. V shed 3 bases, J shed 2 bases, and the junction held 4 bases outside the gene matches. DNA for the CDR3: TGCGCCAGCAGCTCACTAGCGAGACAAGAGACCCAGTACTTC. Amino acids: CASSSLARQETQYF.

The chain carries TRBV30 and TRBJ1-6, with a weak D call TRBD1 (5 bases). The CDR3 extends over 15 amino acids. Germline lookup yields CDR1 GTSNPN and CDR2 SVGIG (reference sequence). Deletions cut 5 bases from V and 2 bases from J, with 13 bases between. The CDR3 spells CAWGRGSTYNSPLHF. The DNA for the CDR3 is TGTGCCTGGGGAAGGGGAAGTACCTATAATTCACCCCTCCACTTT.

The rearrangement links TRBV28 to TRBJ1-1; D is ambiguous. Germline CDR1 is MDHEN and CDR2 is SYDVKM. V lost 1 base to trimming and J lost 0 bases, with 9 bases between them. There are 15 residues in the CDR3. CDR3 in DNA: TGTGCCAGCAGTTTATTTGGGGTGGTGAACACTGAAGCTTTCTTT. Amino acid sequence: CASSLFGVVNTEAFF. Drawing the rest from reference TRBV28 and TRBJ1-1, the complete variable domain is DVKVTQSSRYLVKRTGEKVFLECVQDMDHENMFWYRQDPGLGLRLIYFSYDVKMKEKGDIPEGYSVSREKKERFSLILESASTNQTSMYLCASSLFGVVNTEAFFGQGTRLTVV.

Notes on this clone: The same CDR3 also results from other DNA sequences found in this sample. This rearrangement joins TRBV28 to TRBJ2-1; 9 bases are a match to TRBD2. This CDR3 is built from 16 residues. Germline V CDR1 and CDR2: MDHEN, SYDVKM. Trimming at V came to 4 bases and at J to 1 base, leaving 5 bases not matched to a gene. The CDR3 DNA sequence: TGTGCCAGCAGTTCGGGTAGCGGGAGTTCCTACAATGAGCAGTTCTTC. As protein: CASSSGSGSSYNEQFF.

This chain uses TRBV5-4 with TRBJ1-2; unclear D gene. The germline V gene encodes CDR1 SGHNT and CDR2 YYREEE (reference sequence). With 2 bases removed from V and 6 bases from J, the gap between germline ends came to 8 bases. CDR3 size: 12 residues. CDR3 coding DNA: TGTGCCAGCAGCTTATCAGAGAATGGCTACACCTTC. Translating gives CASSLSENGYTF.

CDR3 loop: CASSFYWGQGAYEQYF. The CDR3 region has the DNA TGTGCCAGCAGTTTTTATTGGGGACAGGGAGCCTACGAGCAGTACTTC. V is TRBV28 and J is TRBJ2-7, with 9 bases identical to TRBD1. V shed 3 bases and J 2 bases; nucleotides not matched to a gene: 8. The CDR3 consists of 16 residues. The germline V gene has CDR1 MDHEN and CDR2 SYDVKM.

CDR3 in amino acids: CASSLGGALAKNIQYF. DNA of the CDR3: TGTGCCAGCAGTCTCGGGGGGGCCTTAGCCAAAAACATTCAGTACTTC. The chain couples TRBV28 to TRBJ2-4, with 8 bases matching TRBD2. Per the germline V gene, CDR1 is MDHEN and CDR2 is SYDVKM. This CDR3 comprises 16 residues. The V gene end was trimmed by 5 bases and the J gene end by 0 bases; junction bases not matched to a gene: 6. Full variable domain (remainder filled in from reference TRBV28 and TRBJ2-4): DVKVTQSSRYLVKRTGEKVFLECVQDMDHENMFWYRQDPGLGLRLIYFSYDVKMKEKGDIPEGYSVSREKKERFSLILESASTNQTSMYLCASSLGGALAKNIQYFGAGTRLSVL.

This chain joins TRBV7-8 and TRBJ1-1; D unclear. The CDR3 has 14 amino acids. CDR1 SGHVS and CDR2 FQNEAQ come from the germline V gene. The V gene lost 5 bases and the J gene lost 4 bases, with 14 bases spanning the gap. The chain's CDR3 is CASSPLYVRTEAFF. The CDR3 nucleotides read TGTGCCAGCAGCCCCCTTTATGTTCGCACTGAAGCTTTCTTT.

The genes are TRBV19 and TRBJ1-3; possibly TRBD1 for D (6 bases). The CDR3 has 15 residues. Germline V gene sequence: CDR1 LNHDA, CDR2 SQIVND (reference sequence). V shed 3 bases and J shed 7 bases, with 16 bases lying between them. The CDR3 region is CASSMEAGVGNTIYF. DNA of the CDR3: TGTGCCAGTAGTATGGAGGCAGGGGTTGGTAACACCATATATTTT.

This CDR3 reads CASSVGGGPWANTEAFF. The CDR3 DNA is TGTGCCAGCAGCGTAGGAGGGGGGCCCTGGGCCAACACTGAAGCTTTCTTT. The V call is TRBV9, the J call TRBJ1-1; maybe TRBD1 (6 bases). The V and J ends lost 0 bases and 2 bases respectively, with 17 bases between them. From germline, CDR1 is SGDLS and CDR2 YYNGEE. The CDR3 runs 17 residues.

This clone occurred a few times. The genes are TRBV30 and TRBJ1-1; D is undetermined. V was trimmed by 2 bases and J by 4 bases, leaving 11 bases between them. The CDR3 covers 13 residues. CDR1 and CDR2 from the germline V gene are GTSNPN and SVGIG (reference sequence). The CDR3 sequence is CAWSLMVGTEAFF. Written as DNA, the CDR3 is TGTGCCTGGAGTCTCATGGTAGGCACTGAAGCTTTCTTT. Complete variable domain (other parts from reference TRBV30 and TRBJ1-1): SQTIHQWPATLVQPVGSPLSLECTVEGTSNPNLYWYRQAAGRGLQLLFYSVGIGQISSEVPQNLSASRPQDRQFILSSKKLLLSDSGFYLCAWSLMVGTEAFFGQGTRLTVV.

This clone has a handful of counts. CDR3 amino acids: CASSRERLTEAFF. The CDR3 bases are TGTGCCAGCAGCCGGGAGAGGTTGACTGAAGCTTTCTTT. The chain uses TRBV9 and TRBJ1-1; D is uncertain. Between the trimmed V and J ends, which lost 4 bases and 5 bases, there was a span of 12 bases. Germline CDR1 reads SGDLS; CDR2 reads YYNGEE. This CDR3 has 13 amino acids.

A single count supports this clone. The chain links TRBV7-9 to TRBJ2-5, with no clear D. The CDR3 consists of 16 residues. V dropped 5 bases and J dropped 0 bases, with 16 bases sitting between them. Germline values: CDR1 SEHNR, CDR2 FQNEAQ (reference sequence). The CDR3 DNA reads as TGTGCCAGCAGCGAGGTGATTACCTTGTACCAAGAGACCCAGTACTTC. Its protein is CASSEVITLYQETQYF.

As concerns this clone: An end of the junction does not agree with germline; a read error may underlie this. The V call is TRBV6-1, the J call TRBJ2-7; D uncertain. The CDR3 is 11 residues long. Looked up from germline, CDR1 is MNHNS and CDR2 is SASEGT. The CDR3, as DNA: TGTGCCAGCAGTCCTGTAGGGATAACGGTCTTC. As protein: CASSPVGITVF.

Comments on this clone: This CDR3 is also generated by other DNA sequences in the sample. The CDR3, as DNA: TGTGCCAGCAGCGTAGACTTGAGCTCCTACAATGAGCAGTTCTTC. It is translated as CASSVDLSSYNEQFF. The chain links TRBV9 to TRBJ2-1; D is unresolved. Germline V gives CDR1 SGDLS, CDR2 YYNGEE. The CDR3 is 15 residues long. V lost 0 bases to trimming and J lost 0 bases, with 7 bases between them.

V and J are TRBV11-2 and TRBJ1-5; no reliable D call. The CDR3 contains 19 residues. Germline CDR1 and CDR2: SGHAT and FQNNGV. The V end lost 0 bases, the J end lost 0 bases, and 18 bases lay between the germline ends. In nucleotides, the CDR3 is TGTGCCAGCAGCTTAGAGCGGGGTACGAGGGAATATAGCAATCAGCCCCAGCATTTT. This encodes CASSLERGTREYSNQPQHF.

A note on this clone: The same CDR3 also results from other DNA sequences found in this sample. The chain couples TRBV28 to TRBJ1-5; D possibly corresponds to TRBD1 (5 bases). The V end was cut by 8 bases, the J end by 6 bases, with 5 bases between. Germline V gene lookup returns CDR1 MDHEN and CDR2 SYDVKM. The CDR3 length is 10 residues. CDR3 sequence reads: CASGGQPQHF. CDR3 sequence (DNA): TGTGCCAGCGGGGGTCAGCCCCAGCATTTT.

The chain uses TRBV28 and TRBJ1-1; tentative D call: TRBD1 (6 bases). Trimming removed 5 bases at V and 0 bases at J, with 10 bases between. The CDR3 is made up of 14 amino acids. Germline V gene lookup returns CDR1 MDHEN and CDR2 SYDVKM. CDR3 sequence (DNA): TGTGCCAGCAGTCCGGACAGCATGAACACTGAAGCTTTCTTT. Translation: CASSPDSMNTEAFF.

The V call is TRBV4-2, the J call TRBJ1-4, with a weak D call TRBD1 (6 bases). The CDR3 has 16 amino acids. Between the trimmed V and J ends, which lost 1 base and 8 bases, there was a span of 17 bases. The germline V gene has CDR1 LGHNA and CDR2 YNFKEQ. CDR3 DNA: TGTGCCAGCAGCCAAGCTTTACAACAGGGTGAGGAAAAACTGTTTTTT. Amino acids: CASSQALQQGEEKLFF.

This chain connects TRBV10-3 to TRBJ1-4; no definite D call. The germline gives CDR1 ENHRY, CDR2 SYGVKD. The CDR3 spans 14 residues. V was trimmed by 6 bases and J by 0 bases, leaving 8 bases between them. The CDR3 sequence is CAIRSSATNEKLFF. CDR3 nucleotide sequence: TGTGCCATCAGATCCAGCGCAACTAATGAAAAACTGTTTTTT.

The V gene is TRBV29-1, the J gene TRBJ1-2; D unclear. This CDR3 contains 11 residues. V dropped 6 bases and J dropped 2 bases, with 7 bases sitting between them. Germline CDR1 reads SQVTM; CDR2 reads ANQGSEA. CDR3: CSVDLNYGYTF. The DNA for the CDR3 is TGCAGCGTGGATTTAAACTATGGCTACACCTTC. Full variable domain (rest looked up from reference TRBV29-1 and TRBJ1-2): SAVISQKPSRDICQRGTSLTIQCQVDSQVTMMFWYRQQPGQSLTLIATANQGSEATYESGFVIDKFPISRPNLTFSTLTVSNMSPEDSSIYLCSVDLNYGYTFGSGTRLTVV.

This chain links TRBV6-5 with TRBJ2-2, with D unresolved. V shed 6 bases and J shed 6 bases, with 11 bases lying between them. Germline lookup yields CDR1 MNHEY and CDR2 SVGAGI. This CDR3 has 13 residues. The CDR3 region is CASRATTPGELFF. CDR3 nucleotide sequence: TGTGCCAGCAGGGCGACCACCCCCGGGGAGCTGTTTTTT.

The V gene is TRBV7-3, the J gene TRBJ2-1; D uncertain. The CDR3 covers 13 residues. V lost 4 bases to trimming and J lost 4 bases, with 8 bases between them. Germline CDR1 and CDR2: SGHTA and FQGTGA. The CDR3: CASSSLRYNEQFF. CDR3 in DNA: TGTGCCAGCAGCTCCCTTAGATACAATGAGCAGTTCTTC.

V usage is TRBV7-2 and J usage is TRBJ1-2, with 8 bases aligning to TRBD1. This CDR3 spans 14 amino acids. With 2 bases clipped from V and 6 bases from J, the junction kept 5 bases outside the gene matches. Per germline, CDR1 SGHTA and CDR2 FQGNSA. The CDR3 DNA reads TGTGCCAGCAGCTTACGGAGGACAGGGAATGGCTACACCTTC. This translates into CASSLRRTGNGYTF.

A remark on this clone: This sample includes further DNA sequences coding for the same CDR3. This chain links TRBV6-1 with TRBJ1-5; TRBD1 might be the D (6 bases). The CDR3 extends over 12 amino acids. Germline values: CDR1 MNHNS, CDR2 SASEGT. V was clipped by 8 bases and J by 5 bases, with 10 bases between them. The CDR3 loop is CASRPGDQPQHF. The CDR3 DNA reads TGTGCCAGCCGGCCAGGGGATCAGCCCCAGCATTTT.

The count of this clone is one. Other DNA variants within this sample encode the same CDR3. The CDR3 reads CASSPGSSTGELFF. The CDR3 DNA follows: TGCGCCAGCAGCCCGGGCTCGAGCACCGGGGAGCTGTTTTTT. The J gene is TRBJ2-2, the V gene TRBV5-1; D is unclear. The V end lost 4 bases, the J end lost 4 bases, and 11 bases lay between the germline ends. Germline V lookup: CDR1 SGHRS, CDR2 YFSETQ. This CDR3 comprises 14 residues.

A remark on this clone: The sample has other DNA sequences that encode this CDR3 too. The chain joins TRBV11-3 to TRBJ2-1; 7 bases agree with TRBD2. This CDR3 contains 13 residues. Germline CDR1 and CDR2: SGHNT and YENEEA. After removal of 1 base from V and 6 bases from J, the junction contained 0 bases not matched to a gene. CDR3 sequence reads: CASSLGGSNEQFF. CDR3 DNA: TGTGCCAGCAGCTTAGGCGGGAGCAATGAGCAGTTCTTC. Variable domain in full (rest from reference TRBV11-3 and TRBJ2-1): EAGVVQSPRYKIIEKKQPVAFWCNPISGHNTLYWYLQNLGQGPELLIRYENEEAVDDSQLPKDRFSAERLKGVDSTLKIQPAELGDSAVYLCASSLGGSNEQFFGPGTRLTVL.

On this clone: A junction end diverges from the germline sequence, so it may reflect a read error. This CDR3 is CATSLSSSANYGYTF. The CDR3 bases are TGTGCCACCAGTCTTTCCAGTTCGGCTAACTATGGCTACACCTTC. The rearrangement joins TRBV27 to TRBJ1-2; D gene uncertain. The CDR3 covers 15 residues. Per germline, CDR1 MNHEY and CDR2 SMNVEV (reference sequence).

The chain has TRBV28 and TRBJ2-1; 7 bases agree with TRBD2. The CDR3 contains 16 residues. Unmatched junction bases numbered 8, after V lost 6 bases and J lost 0 bases. The V gene's germline CDR1 is MDHEN and CDR2 SYDVKM. CDR3: CASRPSGAVSYNEQFF. CDR3 DNA: TGTGCCAGCAGACCGAGCGGGGCGGTCTCCTACAATGAGCAGTTCTTC.